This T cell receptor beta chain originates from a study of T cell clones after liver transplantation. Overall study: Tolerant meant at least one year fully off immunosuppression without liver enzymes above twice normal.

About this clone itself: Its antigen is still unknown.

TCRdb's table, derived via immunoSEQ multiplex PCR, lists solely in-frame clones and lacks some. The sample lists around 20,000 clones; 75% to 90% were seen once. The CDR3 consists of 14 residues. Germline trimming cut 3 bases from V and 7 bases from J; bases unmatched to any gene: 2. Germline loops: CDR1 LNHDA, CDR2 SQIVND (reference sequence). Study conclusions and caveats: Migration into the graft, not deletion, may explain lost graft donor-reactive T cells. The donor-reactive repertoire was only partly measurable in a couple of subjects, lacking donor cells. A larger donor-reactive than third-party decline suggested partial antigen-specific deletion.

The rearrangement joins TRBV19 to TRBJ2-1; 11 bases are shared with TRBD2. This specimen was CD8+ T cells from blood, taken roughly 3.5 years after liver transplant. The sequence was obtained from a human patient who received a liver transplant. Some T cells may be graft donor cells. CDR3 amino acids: CASSITSGSNEQFF. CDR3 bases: TGTGCCAGTAGTATCACTAGCGGGAGTAATGAGCAGTTCTTC.